Following are 32 T cell receptor beta chains from one sample sequenced in a study of T cells after posttransplantation cyclophosphamide. The protocol was immunoSEQ multiplex PCR, while the TCRdb copy is restricted to in-frame clones and leaves out a portion. This sample carries over 35,000 clones and no singletons, and about 2% goes to the top ten. Sequencing was done on a sample of PBMCs. These receptors were collected from a man aged 40-49 years in good health, CMV-negative, and a related stem cell transplant donor.

This clone was seen only a few times. V usage is TRBV6-5 and J usage is TRBJ1-6, with D perhaps TRBD1 (5 bases). Trimming shortened V by 4 bases and J by 7 bases, and 8 bases separated the two germline ends. The germline gives CDR1 MNHEY, CDR2 SVGAGI. This CDR3 has 13 residues. The CDR3 here is CASSSGPNSPLHF. CDR3 bases: TGTGCCAGCAGTTCAGGGCCCAATTCACCCCTCCACTTT.

This clone was counted at least ten times. CDR3 bases: TGTGCCAGCAGTGGCGAGAGGAACACCGGGGAGCTGTTTTTT. Protein product: CASSGERNTGELFF. The rearrangement links TRBV2 to TRBJ2-2, with D uncertain. This CDR3 contains 14 residues. Looked up from germline, CDR1 is SNHLY and CDR2 is FYNNEI. The V gene lost 4 bases and the J gene lost 1 base, with 7 bases spanning the gap.

This clone has ten or more counts. This sequence joins TRBV6-1 and TRBJ1-6, with D uncertain. The CDR3 spans 15 residues. V was pared by 4 bases and J by 0 bases, with 7 bases between. CDR1 is MNHNS, CDR2 SASEGT, per germline. CDR3 bases: TGTGCCAGCAGTGGTGGGAGCTCCTATAATTCACCCCTCCACTTT. This codes for CASSGGSSYNSPLHF.

This clone was found many times. This chain connects TRBV5-1 to TRBJ1-1, with TRBD1 identical over 8 bases. The CDR3 sequence is 13 residues long. Germline lookup yields CDR1 SGHRS and CDR2 YFSETQ. Losses at the gene ends were 2 bases for V and 9 bases for J; bases not matched to a gene: 6. CDR3 protein: CASSFPQGEKAFF. As DNA, the CDR3 is TGCGCCAGCAGCTTTCCACAGGGGGAAAAAGCTTTCTTT.

The table lists this clone with many counts. For the CDR3, the DNA is TGCGCCAGCAGGGCTCAGTCCTTAGATGACAGGATTACTGAAGCTTTCTTT. As protein: CASRAQSLDDRITEAFF. The chain combines TRBV5-1 with TRBJ1-1, with D possibly matching TRBD1 (6 bases). Germline values: CDR1 SGHRS, CDR2 YFSETQ. Trimming removed 5 bases from V and 5 bases from J, with 25 bases in between. This CDR3 contains 17 residues.

This clone was found many times. V gene TRBV7-9 combines with J gene TRBJ2-1, with D perhaps matching TRBD2 (6 bases). Germline lookup yields CDR1 SEHNR and CDR2 FQNEAQ (reference sequence). The CDR3 totals 12 residues. V lost 6 bases to trimming and J lost 8 bases, with 11 bases between them. The DNA of the CDR3 is TGTGCCAGCAGTCGACTAGTATATGAGCAGTTCTTC. Translated, it gives CASSRLVYEQFF. The full variable domain, with the rest looked up from reference TRBV7-9 and TRBJ2-1, is DTGVSQNPRHKITKRGQNVTFRCDPISEHNRLYWYRQTLGQGPEFLTYFQNEAQLEKSRLLSDRFSAERPKGSFSTLEIQRTEQGDSAMYLCASSRLVYEQFFGPGTRLTVL.

This clone came up many times. This chain joins TRBV18 and TRBJ2-2; TRBD1 agrees at 10 bases. Germline CDR1 and CDR2: KGHSH and LQKENI. The CDR3 is made up of 16 amino acids. V shed 4 bases and J 5 bases; nucleotides not matched to a gene: 7. In nucleotides, the CDR3 is TGTGCCAGCTCACTGACAGACAGGGGGCAGACCGGGGAGCTGTTTTTT. Encoded protein: CASSLTDRGQTGELFF.

At least ten counts were recorded for this clone. The rearrangement uses TRBV19 and TRBJ1-6; TRBD1 aligns across 8 bases. V was clipped by 6 bases and J by 9 bases; unmatched bases: 7. From germline, CDR1 is LNHDA and CDR2 SQIVND (reference sequence). This CDR3 is built from 14 residues. CDR3 residues: CASSPGQVFSPLHF. The CDR3 DNA follows: TGTGCCAGTAGCCCGGGACAGGTCTTTTCACCCCTCCACTTT.

This clone was seen ten or more times. V gene TRBV19 combines with J gene TRBJ2-7, with 10 nucleotides matching TRBD1. Germline trimming cut 6 bases from V and 6 bases from J; bases unmatched to any gene: 8. CDR1 and CDR2 from the germline V gene are LNHDA and SQIVND (reference sequence). This CDR3 has 14 residues. DNA for the CDR3: TGTGCCAGTAGCCTAACCGGGACAGGGGCCGAGCAGTACTTC. This encodes CASSLTGTGAEQYF.

This clone was observed many times. V and J are TRBV6-5 and TRBJ1-4; 8 nucleotides match TRBD1. Losses at the gene ends were 4 bases for V and 8 bases for J; bases not matched to a gene: 9. Germline values: CDR1 MNHEY, CDR2 SVGAGI. The length of the CDR3 is 15 residues. The CDR3 is CASSLRQGLKEKLFF. In DNA form, the CDR3 reads TGTGCCAGCAGTTTACGACAGGGGTTAAAGGAAAAACTGTTTTTT.

This clone was found many times. Other DNA variants within this sample encode the same CDR3. The chain joins TRBV7-2 to TRBJ2-3; D remains ambiguous. V was shortened by 1 base and J by 0 bases, with 5 bases between the two germline ends. The germline CDR1 and CDR2 sequences are SGHTA and FQGNSA. The CDR3 is 14 residues long. CDR3 in amino acids: CASSLDSSTDTQYF. The CDR3 DNA reads as TGTGCCAGCAGCTTAGATTCTAGCACAGATACGCAGTATTTT.

This clone was counted at least ten times. Here the CDR3 DNA reads TGTGCCAGCAGTTACTCTGGACAGGGTAGCTATGGCTACACCTTC. Protein: CASSYSGQGSYGYTF. The rearrangement links TRBV6-5 to TRBJ1-2, with TRBD1 matching 8 bases. Trimming removed 0 bases from V and 4 bases from J; junction bases left unmatched: 4. The CDR3 runs to 15 residues. CDR1 is MNHEY and CDR2 is SVGAGI in the germline V gene.

There are many counts of this clone. One end of the junction fails to match germline, which may point to a read error. The V gene is TRBV7-7, the J gene TRBJ2-3; TRBD2 matches at 9 bases. The CDR3 extends over 17 amino acids. CDR1 and CDR2 from the germline V gene are SSHAT and FNYEAQ (reference sequence). The CDR3 loop is CASSLGIAGAGTDTQYF. The CDR3, as DNA: TGTGCTAGCAGCTTAGGGATAGCGGGAGCTGGCACAGATACGCAGTATTTT.

This clone was counted only a few times. The same CDR3 arises from other DNA sequences in this sample as well. This chain links TRBV7-2 with TRBJ2-1; D is perhaps TRBD2 (6 bases). Between the trimmed V and J ends, which lost 3 bases and 7 bases, there was a span of 13 bases. The CDR3 has 14 amino acids. CDR1 and CDR2 from the germline V gene are SGHTA and FQGNSA. CDR3 sequence (DNA): TGTGCCAGCAGCTTTGGACTGGCGGGAAATGAGCAGTTCTTC. It codes for CASSFGLAGNEQFF.

This clone was counted between two and nine times. The gene calls are TRBV19 and TRBJ1-1; D perhaps matches TRBD1 (6 bases). V gave up 4 bases and J gave up 4 bases, with 13 bases separating them. The germline gives CDR1 LNHDA, CDR2 SQIVND (reference sequence). The CDR3 has 14 amino acids. The CDR3, as DNA: TGTGCCAGTAGTAGTCGGGAAGGGGGCACTGAAGCTTTCTTT. Translated, it gives CASSSREGGTEAFF.

In this sample, this clone turned up many times. The chain links TRBV19 to TRBJ2-3, with 8 bases that match TRBD1. There are 16 residues in the CDR3. With 6 bases clipped from V and 2 bases from J, the junction kept 10 bases outside the gene matches. Germline lookup yields CDR1 LNHDA and CDR2 SQIVND (reference sequence). This chain's CDR3 is CASREPTGVNTDTQYF. CDR3 sequence (DNA): TGTGCCAGTAGGGAACCGACAGGGGTCAACACAGATACGCAGTATTTT.

This clone was recorded at least ten times. The chain is built from TRBV9 and TRBJ1-1, with TRBD1 identical over 7 bases. Germline CDR1 and CDR2: SGDLS and YYNGEE. The V gene end was trimmed by 0 bases and the J gene end by 3 bases; junction bases not matched to a gene: 2. The CDR3 extends over 14 amino acids. DNA for the CDR3: TGTGCCAGCAGCGTAGCAGGGGGTGACACTGAAGCTTTCTTT. Protein: CASSVAGGDTEAFF.

The gene calls are TRBV20-1 and TRBJ2-1, with D unresolved. In germline, CDR1 is DFQATT, CDR2 SNEGSKA (reference sequence). Trimming cost V 6 bases and J 2 bases, with 5 bases left between them. CDR3 length equals 11 residues. The chain's CDR3 is CSATTYNEQFF. The CDR3 region has the DNA TGCAGTGCAACTACCTACAATGAGCAGTTCTTC.

This clone was seen ten or more times. The genes are TRBV5-8 and TRBJ1-4; D is perhaps TRBD1 (6 bases). The CDR3 has 13 residues. The germline CDR1 and CDR2 sequences are SGHTS and YDEGEE. V gave up 1 base and J gave up 7 bases, with 8 bases separating them. The CDR3 DNA reads as TGTGCCAGCAGCTTGACAGGGTCTGAAAAACTGTTTTTT. Translating it yields CASSLTGSEKLFF.

This clone was seen repeatedly, ten times or more. The chain combines TRBV10-2 with TRBJ2-1; 11 bases align to TRBD2. This CDR3 contains 15 residues. Germline V gene data show CDR1 as WSHSY and CDR2 as SAAADI. Trimming took 6 bases from V and 2 from J; bases not matched to a gene: 3. This CDR3 reads CASRDSGGAYNEQFF. The CDR3 DNA reads TGCGCCAGCAGGGATAGCGGGGGGGCCTACAATGAGCAGTTCTTC.

This clone was observed at least ten times. The chain is built from TRBV5-6 and TRBJ1-2; 8 nucleotides agree with TRBD1. Germline CDR1 and CDR2: SGHDT and YYEEEE. V was clipped by 4 bases and J by 4 bases; unmatched bases: 9. The CDR3 length is 15 residues. CDR3 bases: TGTGCCAGCAGCCTCGGACAGGGTGGGCCCTATGGCTACACCTTC. Protein product: CASSLGQGGPYGYTF.

This clone has ten or more counts. The rearrangement joins TRBV19 to TRBJ2-3; D not certain. With 1 base removed from V and 6 bases from J, the gap between germline ends came to 11 bases. CDR3 length: 14 amino acids. The germline V gene encodes CDR1 LNHDA and CDR2 SQIVND (reference sequence). The CDR3 loop is CASSIAQAFDTQYF. In nucleotides, the CDR3 is TGTGCCAGTAGTATAGCTCAGGCGTTTGATACGCAGTATTTT.

This clone was recorded at least ten times. The V and J genes are TRBV5-4 and TRBJ2-3, with D tentatively TRBD2 (7 bases). Germline V gives CDR1 SGHNT, CDR2 YYREEE (reference sequence). V lost 1 base and J 1 base, leaving 13 bases between the germline ends. CDR3 length: 16 residues. The CDR3 loop reads CASSLSWGGGTDTQYF. The CDR3 DNA reads TGTGCCAGCAGCTTGTCGTGGGGGGGCGGCACAGATACGCAGTATTTT.

This chain uses TRBV7-6 with TRBJ2-5; possible D gene TRBD1, 7 bases. Germline V lookup: CDR1 SGHVS, CDR2 FNYEAQ. The length of the CDR3 is 16 residues. Trimming stripped 5 bases from V and 2 bases from J, with 18 bases between. The CDR3 reads CASSPRQGGSQETQYF. The CDR3 coding sequence is TGTGCCAGCAGCCCACGACAGGGAGGTTCACAAGAGACCCAGTACTTC.

This clone was seen ten or more times. The V and J genes are TRBV7-9 and TRBJ2-5; the match to TRBD1 covers 8 bases. The CDR3 length is 14 residues. Germline CDR1 SEHNR, CDR2 FQNEAQ (reference sequence). V lost 3 bases, J lost 3 bases, and 3 bases stayed unmatched. The CDR3 coding sequence is TGTGCCAGCAGCTTGATGGGACAGGAAGAGACCCAGTACTTC. Translated: CASSLMGQEETQYF.

This clone showed up many times. The chain combines TRBV5-1 with TRBJ2-2; D gene unclear. V lost 3 bases and J 9 bases, leaving 12 bases between the germline ends. CDR1 SGHRS and CDR2 YFSETQ come from the germline V gene. The CDR3 runs 13 residues. Here the CDR3 reads CASSSLRKWELFF. The DNA of the CDR3 is TGCGCCAGCAGCTCCCTCAGGAAATGGGAGCTGTTTTTT. Full variable domain (rest looked up from reference TRBV5-1 and TRBJ2-2): KAGVTQTPRYLIKTRGQQVTLSCSPISGHRSVSWYQQTPGQGLQFLFEYFSETQRNKGNFPGRFSGRQFSNSRSEMNVSTLELGDSALYLCASSSLRKWELFFGEGSRLTVL.

This clone was seen repeatedly, ten times or more. In the same sample, other DNA sequences code for this CDR3. The chain recombines TRBV27 with TRBJ1-1; D may be TRBD1 (6 bases). Trimming pared 2 bases from V and 4 bases from J, leaving 11 bases between. The CDR3 length is 14 residues. Per germline, CDR1 MNHEY and CDR2 SMNVEV (reference sequence). In DNA, the CDR3 is TGTGCCAGCAGTTTACGGGGGGGCGTCACTGAAGCTTTCTTT. As protein: CASSLRGGVTEAFF.

This clone was seen many times. V usage is TRBV10-3 and J usage is TRBJ2-1, with a tentative D call TRBD2 (6 bases). Germline CDR1 reads ENHRY; CDR2 reads SYGVKD. V was shortened by 2 bases and J by 9 bases, with 17 bases between the two germline ends. This CDR3 is 15 amino acids long. DNA for the CDR3: TGTGCCATCAGTGAGACACTTTCAGGAGGGGCTGAGCAGTTCTTC. It is translated as CAISETLSGGAEQFF.

This clone was observed a handful of times. The chain is built from TRBV7-8 and TRBJ1-5; 8 bases are shared with TRBD1. V lost 5 bases to trimming and J lost 4 bases; unmatched junction nucleotides: 7. The V gene's germline CDR1 is SGHVS and CDR2 FQNEAQ. The CDR3 covers 15 residues. The chain's CDR3 is CASSPGTGQNQPQHF. Here the CDR3 DNA reads TGTGCCAGCAGCCCAGGGACAGGCCAAAATCAGCCCCAGCATTTT.

This clone was counted many times. J is TRBJ2-2 and V is TRBV6-4, with D unclear. CDR1 and CDR2 from the germline V gene are MRHNA and SNTAGT. Trimming shortened V by 7 bases and J by 4 bases, and 13 bases separated the two germline ends. CDR3 size: 14 residues. CDR3 bases: TGTGCCAGCAAACGCGTCACCGGCACCGGGGAGCTGTTTTTT. Translation: CASKRVTGTGELFF.

This clone was picked up many times. The chain couples TRBV11-1 to TRBJ1-2; D call uncertain. From germline, CDR1 is SGHAT and CDR2 FQDESV (reference sequence). The V end was cut by 0 bases, the J end by 5 bases, with 13 bases between. The CDR3 runs 15 residues. DNA for the CDR3: TGTGCCAGCAGCTTAGCACGGGCGGGGTTGTATGGCTACACCTTC. It specifies CASSLARAGLYGYTF. Looking up the rest from reference TRBV11-1 and TRBJ1-2 gives the full variable domain: EAEVAQSPRYKITEKSQAVAFWCDPISGHATLYWYRQILGQGPELLVQFQDESVVDDSQLPKDRFSAERLKGVDSTLKIQPAELGDSAMYLCASSLARAGLYGYTFGSGTRLTVV.

This clone has ten or more counts. The V gene is TRBV6-1, the J gene TRBJ1-5; the D is unclear. The CDR3 consists of 16 residues. CDR1 and CDR2 (germline): MNHNS, SASEGT. V was cut by 3 bases and J by 1 base, with 13 bases left in between. As DNA, the CDR3 is TGTGCCAGCAGTGATTATTCGGTACAGAGCAATCAGCCCCAGCATTTT. Translation gives CASSDYSVQSNQPQHF.